These 6 T cell receptor beta chains were sequenced from one sample in a study of T cells in Graves' hyperthyroidism and ophthalmopathy. Amplified TCR beta CDR3 regions derived from RNA transcripts. The TCR CDR3 was amplified in a first-round RT-PCR using the HTBI primer set. TCRdb reprocessed the multiplex PCR reads with MiXCR, giving one entry per CDR3 protein. The top ten clones hold 15% of a sample with about 690,000 distinct CDR3 sequences, around a sixth of them seen once. Sequenced input: blood. Receptors originate from a man between 50 and 59 years old with Graves' hyperthyroidism.

The CDR3 region is CASSLGYGGGQRGTEAFF. In DNA form, the CDR3 reads TGTGCCAGCAGCTTAGGCTACGGGGGAGGACAGAGGGGAACTGAAGCTTTCTTT. The chain is built from TRBV11-2 and TRBJ1-1; weak D call: TRBD1 (6 bases). Trimming removed 1 base at V and 5 bases at J, with 23 bases between. This CDR3 is built from 18 residues. Germline CDR1 reads SGHAT; CDR2 reads FQNNGV.

This clonotype was observed at least ten times. The DNA of the CDR3 is TGTGCCAGCAGTTCGGAGGGGACGTCAAACTACGAGCAGTACTTC. This sequence encodes CASSSEGTSNYEQYF. The gene calls are TRBV28 and TRBJ2-7; possibly TRBD2 for D (6 bases). Germline CDR1 and CDR2: MDHEN and SYDVKM. V was shortened by 4 bases and J by 3 bases, with 16 bases between the two germline ends. The CDR3 runs to 15 residues.

A few counts support this clonotype. The chain joins TRBV20-1 to TRBJ1-4, with no clear D. V was trimmed by 6 bases and J by 4 bases, leaving 12 bases between them. The CDR3 has 13 amino acids. CDR1 and CDR2 (germline): DFQATT, SNEGSKA (reference sequence). CDR3 sequence reads: CSAPGRFNEKLFF. The CDR3 coding sequence is TGCAGTGCCCCTGGTCGGTTTAATGAAAAACTGTTTTTT.

This clonotype has a handful of counts. This chain links TRBV20-1 with TRBJ2-3; 8 bases are a match to TRBD2. The CDR3 covers 20 residues. Germline V CDR1 and CDR2: DFQATT, SNEGSKA (reference sequence). V shed 6 bases and J 1 base; nucleotides not matched to a gene: 24. CDR3 coding DNA: TGCAGTGCCACAAGCTCCAGGAAAGTAGCGGGGAGGGCCGGCACAGATACGCAGTATTTT. Protein sequence: CSATSSRKVAGRAGTDTQYF.

This clonotype was found a few times. The chain couples TRBV3-1 to TRBJ2-7, with 10 bases that match TRBD2. CDR1 and CDR2 (germline): LGHDT, YNNKEL (reference sequence). The CDR3 spans 13 residues. V lost 6 bases, J lost 5 bases, and 4 bases stayed unmatched. The CDR3 DNA sequence: TGTGCCAGCAGTCCTAGCGGGAGTAACGAGCAGTACTTC. Translated, it gives CASSPSGSNEQYF.

This sequence joins TRBV5-1 and TRBJ2-4, with D perhaps TRBD2 (6 bases). V lost 0 bases, J lost 6 bases, and 7 bases lay in between. Germline lookup yields CDR1 SGHRS and CDR2 YFSETQ. This CDR3 comprises 13 residues. CDR3 sequence: CASSLEGGNIQYF. In DNA form, the CDR3 reads TGCGCCAGCAGCTTGGAGGGAGGAAACATTCAGTACTTC. The whole variable domain, remainder taken from reference TRBV5-1 and TRBJ2-4, is KAGVTQTPRYLIKTRGQQVTLSCSPISGHRSVSWYQQTPGQGLQFLFEYFSETQRNKGNFPGRFSGRQFSNSRSEMNVSTLELGDSALYLCASSLEGGNIQYFGAGTRLSVL.